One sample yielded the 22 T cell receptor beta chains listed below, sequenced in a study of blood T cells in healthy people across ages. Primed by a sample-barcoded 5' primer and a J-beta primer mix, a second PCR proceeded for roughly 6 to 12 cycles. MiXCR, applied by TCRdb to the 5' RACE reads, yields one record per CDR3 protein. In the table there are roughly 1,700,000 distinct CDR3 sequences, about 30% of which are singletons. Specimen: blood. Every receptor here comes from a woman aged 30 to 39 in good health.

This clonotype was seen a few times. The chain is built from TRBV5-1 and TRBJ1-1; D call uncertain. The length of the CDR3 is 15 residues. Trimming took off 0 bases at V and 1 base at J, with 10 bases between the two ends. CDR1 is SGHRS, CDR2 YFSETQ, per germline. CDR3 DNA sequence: TGCGCCAGCAGCTTGGACGCTCCTAGGAACACTGAAGCTTTCTTT. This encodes CASSLDAPRNTEAFF.

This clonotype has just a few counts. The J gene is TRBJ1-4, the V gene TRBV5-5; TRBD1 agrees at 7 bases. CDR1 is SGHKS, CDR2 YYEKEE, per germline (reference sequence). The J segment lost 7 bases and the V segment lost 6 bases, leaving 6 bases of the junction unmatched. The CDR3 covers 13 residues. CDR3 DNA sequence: TGTGCCAGCACGGGATCAGGGGGTGAAAAACTGTTTTTT. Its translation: CASTGSGGEKLFF.

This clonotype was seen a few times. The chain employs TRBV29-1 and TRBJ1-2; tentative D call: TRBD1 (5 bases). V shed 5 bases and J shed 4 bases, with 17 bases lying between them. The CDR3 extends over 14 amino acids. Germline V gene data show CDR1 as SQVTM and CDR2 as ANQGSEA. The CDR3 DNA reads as TGCAGCGTTAATTCCGGCGCCAGGGCCTATGGCTACACCTTC. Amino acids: CSVNSGARAYGYTF.

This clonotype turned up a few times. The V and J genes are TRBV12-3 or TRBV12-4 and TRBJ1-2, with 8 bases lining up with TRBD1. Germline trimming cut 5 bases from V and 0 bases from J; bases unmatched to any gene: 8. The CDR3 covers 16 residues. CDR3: CASSLRQGRANYGYTF. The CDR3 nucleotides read TGTGCCAGCAGTCTAAGACAGGGGAGAGCTAACTATGGCTACACCTTC.

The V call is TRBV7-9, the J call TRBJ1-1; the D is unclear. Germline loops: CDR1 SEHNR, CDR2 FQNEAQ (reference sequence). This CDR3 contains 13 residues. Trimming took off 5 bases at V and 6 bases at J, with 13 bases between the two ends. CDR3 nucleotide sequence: TGTGCCAGCAGCCCCGGGTGGGTCCCTGAAGCTTTCTTT. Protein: CASSPGWVPEAFF.

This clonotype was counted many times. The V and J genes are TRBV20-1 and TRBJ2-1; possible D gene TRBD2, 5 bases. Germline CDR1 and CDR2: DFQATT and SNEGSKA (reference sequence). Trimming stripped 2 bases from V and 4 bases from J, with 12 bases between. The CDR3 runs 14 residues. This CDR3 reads CSARFPTNYNEQFF. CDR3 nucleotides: TGCAGTGCTAGATTTCCGACTAATTACAATGAGCAGTTCTTC.

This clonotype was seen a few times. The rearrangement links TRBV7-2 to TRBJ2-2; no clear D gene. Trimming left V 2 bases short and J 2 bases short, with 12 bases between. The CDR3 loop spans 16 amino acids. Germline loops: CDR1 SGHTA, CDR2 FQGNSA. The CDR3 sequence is CASSLRPRLNTGELFF. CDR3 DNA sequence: TGTGCCAGCAGCTTACGGCCCCGACTTAACACCGGGGAGCTGTTTTTT. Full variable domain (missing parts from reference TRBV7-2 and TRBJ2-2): GAGVSQSPSNKVTEKGKDVELRCDPISGHTALYWYRQSLGQGLEFLIYFQGNSAPDKSGLPSDRFSAERTGGSVSTLTIQRTQQEDSAVYLCASSLRPRLNTGELFFGEGSRLTVL.

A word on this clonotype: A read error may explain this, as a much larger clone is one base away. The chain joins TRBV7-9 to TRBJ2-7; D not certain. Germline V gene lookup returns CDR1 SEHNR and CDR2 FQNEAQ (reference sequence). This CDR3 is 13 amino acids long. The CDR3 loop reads CVSSLSGSYEQYF. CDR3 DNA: TGTGTCAGCAGCTTATCAGGTTCCTACGAGCAGTACTTC.

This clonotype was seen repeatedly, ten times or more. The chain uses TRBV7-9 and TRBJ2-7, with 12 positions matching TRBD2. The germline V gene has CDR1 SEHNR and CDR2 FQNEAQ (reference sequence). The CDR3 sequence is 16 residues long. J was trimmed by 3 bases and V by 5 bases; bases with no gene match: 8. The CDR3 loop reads CASSTTSGGPHYEQYF. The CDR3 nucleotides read TGTGCCAGCAGCACCACTAGCGGGGGGCCTCACTACGAGCAGTACTTC.

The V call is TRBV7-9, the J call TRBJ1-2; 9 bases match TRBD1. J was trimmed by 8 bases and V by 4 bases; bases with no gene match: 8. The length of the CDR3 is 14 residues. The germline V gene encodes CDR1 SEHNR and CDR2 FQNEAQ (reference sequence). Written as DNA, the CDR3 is TGTGCCAGCAGCTCCCGACAGGGGGTATTCGGCTACACCTTC. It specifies CASSSRQGVFGYTF.

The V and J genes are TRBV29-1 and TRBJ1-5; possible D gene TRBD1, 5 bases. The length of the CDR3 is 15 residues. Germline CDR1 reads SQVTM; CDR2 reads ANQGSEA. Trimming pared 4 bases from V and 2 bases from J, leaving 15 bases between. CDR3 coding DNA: TGCAGCGTTGCGAGCATTGGGGGAGGCAATCAGCCCCAGCATTTT. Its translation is CSVASIGGGNQPQHF.

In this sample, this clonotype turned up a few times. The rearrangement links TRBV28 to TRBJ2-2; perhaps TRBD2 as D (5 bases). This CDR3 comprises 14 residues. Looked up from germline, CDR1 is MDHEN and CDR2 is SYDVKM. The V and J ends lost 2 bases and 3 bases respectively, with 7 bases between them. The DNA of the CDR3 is TGTGCCAGCAGTTTAACGGGATACACCGGGGAGCTGTTTTTT. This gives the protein CASSLTGYTGELFF. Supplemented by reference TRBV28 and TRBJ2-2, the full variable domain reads DVKVTQSSRYLVKRTGEKVFLECVQDMDHENMFWYRQDPGLGLRLIYFSYDVKMKEKGDIPEGYSVSREKKERFSLILESASTNQTSMYLCASSLTGYTGELFFGEGSRLTVL.

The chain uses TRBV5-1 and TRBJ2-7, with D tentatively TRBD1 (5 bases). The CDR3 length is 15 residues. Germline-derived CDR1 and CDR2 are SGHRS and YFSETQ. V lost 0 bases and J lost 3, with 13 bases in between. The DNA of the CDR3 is TGCGCCAGCAGCTTGGCGCCGACAGAAGTCTACGAGCAGTACTTC. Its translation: CASSLAPTEVYEQYF.

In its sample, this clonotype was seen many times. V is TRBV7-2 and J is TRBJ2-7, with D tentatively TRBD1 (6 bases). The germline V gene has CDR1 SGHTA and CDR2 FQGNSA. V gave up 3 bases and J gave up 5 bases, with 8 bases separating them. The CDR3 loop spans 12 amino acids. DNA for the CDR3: TGTGCCAGCAGCTTGACAGGCCACGAGCAGTACTTC. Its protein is CASSLTGHEQYF.

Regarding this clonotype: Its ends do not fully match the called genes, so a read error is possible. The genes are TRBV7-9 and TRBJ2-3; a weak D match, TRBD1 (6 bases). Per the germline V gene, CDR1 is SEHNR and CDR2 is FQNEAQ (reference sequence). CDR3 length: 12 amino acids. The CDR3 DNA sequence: TGTGCCTGCAGGGGTGGTTCAGATACGCAGTATTTT. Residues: CACRGGSDTQYF. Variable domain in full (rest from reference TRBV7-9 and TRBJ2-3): DTGVSQNPRHKITKRGQNVTFRCDPISEHNRLYWYRQTLGQGPEFLTYFQNEAQLEKSRLLSDRFSAERPKGSFSTLEIQRTEQGDSAMYLCACRGGSDTQYFGPGTRLTVL.

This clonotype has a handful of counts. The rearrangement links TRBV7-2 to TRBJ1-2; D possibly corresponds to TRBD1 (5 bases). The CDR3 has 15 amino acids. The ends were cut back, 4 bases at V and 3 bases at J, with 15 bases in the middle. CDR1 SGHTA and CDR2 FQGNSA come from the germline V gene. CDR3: CASSSRDEGYYGYTF. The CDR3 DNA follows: TGTGCCAGCAGCTCAAGGGACGAGGGTTACTATGGCTACACCTTC. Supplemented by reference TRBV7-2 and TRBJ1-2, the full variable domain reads GAGVSQSPSNKVTEKGKDVELRCDPISGHTALYWYRQSLGQGLEFLIYFQGNSAPDKSGLPSDRFSAERTGGSVSTLTIQRTQQEDSAVYLCASSSRDEGYYGYTFGSGTRLTVV.

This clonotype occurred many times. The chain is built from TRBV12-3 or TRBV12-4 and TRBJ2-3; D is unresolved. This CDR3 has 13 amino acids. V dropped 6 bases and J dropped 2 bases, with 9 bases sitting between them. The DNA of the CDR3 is TGTGCCAGCAGCCATACCGACACAGATACGCAGTATTTT. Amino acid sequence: CASSHTDTDTQYF.

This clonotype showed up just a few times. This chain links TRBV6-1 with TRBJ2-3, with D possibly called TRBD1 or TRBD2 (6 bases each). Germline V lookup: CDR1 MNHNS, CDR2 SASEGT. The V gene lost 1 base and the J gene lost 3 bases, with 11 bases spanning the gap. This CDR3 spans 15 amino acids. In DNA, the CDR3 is TGTGCCAGCAGTGAAGGCAGGGGAGGAACAGATACGCAGTATTTT. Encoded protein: CASSEGRGGTDTQYF.

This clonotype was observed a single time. CDR3 sequence: CAIREDLSSYEQYF. Written as DNA, the CDR3 is TGTGCCATCAGGGAAGACCTCTCCTCCTACGAGCAGTACTTC. The chain joins TRBV10-3 to TRBJ2-7, with D unclear. Germline V CDR1 and CDR2: ENHRY, SYGVKD. V gave up 6 bases and J gave up 0 bases, with 12 bases separating them. The CDR3 is made up of 14 amino acids.

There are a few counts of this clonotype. The chain's CDR3 is CSATRATDTQYF. For the CDR3, the DNA is TGCAGTGCTACTAGAGCCACAGATACGCAGTATTTT. The chain couples TRBV20-1 to TRBJ2-3; D ambiguous. Germline CDR1 is DFQATT and CDR2 is SNEGSKA (reference sequence). V lost 4 bases and J 2 bases, leaving 7 bases between the germline ends. The CDR3 contains 12 residues.

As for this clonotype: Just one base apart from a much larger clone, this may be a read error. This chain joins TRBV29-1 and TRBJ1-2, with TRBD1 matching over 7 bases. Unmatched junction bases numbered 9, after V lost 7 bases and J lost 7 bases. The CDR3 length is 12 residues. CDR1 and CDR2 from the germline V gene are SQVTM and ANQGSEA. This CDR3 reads CSGGRGPFGYTF. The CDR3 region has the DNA TGCAGCGGTGGGAGGGGGCCCTTTGGCTACACCTTC.

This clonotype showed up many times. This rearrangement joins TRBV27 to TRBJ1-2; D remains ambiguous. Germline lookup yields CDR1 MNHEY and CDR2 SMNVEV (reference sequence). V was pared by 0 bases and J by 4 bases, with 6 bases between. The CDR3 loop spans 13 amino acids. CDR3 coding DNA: TGTGCCAGCAGTTTATCGACATCCTATGGCTACACCTTC. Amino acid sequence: CASSLSTSYGYTF.